This T cell receptor (beta chain) was recovered during a study of cytomegalovirus exposure and HLA in healthy donors. For the study at large: Researchers found that just over 80% of some 400 genotyped donors fell within the Caucasian-associated ancestry cluster. Overall study findings and caveats: On later analysis, the bulk of CMV-associated TCR beta chains appeared to be HLA-restricted. Sequencing likely caused a cluster of highly shared sequence variants. As a later analysis showed, a missense DCLRE1C variant was linked to trimming of TCR beta V- and J-genes.

V was shortened by 0 bases and J by 3 bases, with 12 bases between the two germline ends. The CDR3 length is 15 residues. CDR1 and CDR2 from the germline V gene are MGHRA and YSYEKL. PCR used 60 Vbeta primers and 13 Jbeta primers. Here immunoSEQ multiplex PCR was the method, and the copy in TCRdb shows in-frame clones only, minus some. The sample data list roughly 220,000 clones. With respect to this clone: Antigen: not known.

The sequence came from a girl aged 2-15 years in good health and CMV-seropositive. The material sequenced was PBMCs. The genes are TRBV4-1 and TRBJ2-7; D is ambiguous. The CDR3 region has the DNA TGCGCCAGCAGCCAAGAACCAGGAACGGTCTACGAGCAGTACTTC. Protein product: CASSQEPGTVYEQYF.